Included here is one TCR beta chain sequence, with context. This clonotype came up a few times. Its antigen is not yet known. No quality values exist for individual bases; no much larger clone is one base distant. Donors were about 36 systemically healthy Caucasian individuals from Russia aged roughly 6 to 100 years. Around 10 milliliters of peripheral blood were drawn from each donor into EDTA-treated Vacutainer tubes. Ficoll-Paque density-gradient centrifugation was used to isolate PBMCs, with at least 6.5 million per sample. Total RNA, at least 6 micrograms per sample, was extracted from PBMCs with Trizol reagent. For every donor, flow cytometry on a PBMC aliquot measured the percentage of naive CD45RAhigh/CD27high T cells. This specimen comes from a study of blood T cells in healthy people across ages (dated by TCRdb to between 2015 and 2016). Some background on the complete study: Template switching captured roughly one uniquely barcoded TCR beta cDNA molecule per two T cells in model experiments. Age-related changes in TCR beta repertoire diversity were measured in the study by deep sequencing normalized with unique cDNA molecular identifiers. The study analyzed two additional independent replicas of 1 million unique cDNA reads from the same blood draw for two donors, one aged 18 to 30 and one aged 80 or older. Four age groups were formed from the donors: young (average approximately 15 years), middle-aged (approximately 39), aged (around 68) and long-lived (roughly 81). Summary of the overall study and its limitations: Observed TCR beta diversity per million T cells fell roughly linearly with age, and a significant reduction was already apparent by age around 40. Because the CMV infection status of the donors was unknown, age-related changes in expanded clonotypes may potentially have been confounded. Total diversity estimates from one million sequenced T cells were considered lower bounds and underestimates. The percentage of naive T cells measured by flow cytometry correlated strongly with observed TCR beta diversity. Bulk unsorted PBMC profiling prevented conclusive comparison of naive and antigen-experienced compartments. Compared with the aged group, the long-lived group had more naive CD4+ T cells, fewer expanded clones and increased TCR diversity, a pattern suggesting age selection.

Library method: 5' RACE. The instrument given in TCRdb is Illumina HiSeq 2500. The second PCR ran for roughly 6 to 11 cycles and used a J-beta primer mix along with a sample-barcoded 5' primer. Each TCR beta cDNA molecule received a unique molecular identifier from a template-switch 5' adaptor carrying 12 random nucleotides. At least 3 million CDR3-containing paired-end reads were obtained from each sample. The Mint cDNA synthesis kit, primed by a TRBC-specific oligonucleotide, was used to synthesize first-strand cDNA from all RNA. Following uracil-DNA glycosylase treatment, all cDNA underwent a first 18-cycle PCR with the universal primers M1SS and BC2_uni_R. Per the source publication's procedure: For normalization, 1 million high-quality reads, each with a distinct molecular identifier, were randomly selected from each sample. Instead of being binned into consensus sequences, reads that shared molecular identifiers were thrown out. MiTCR, run with a Q25 quality threshold and the strictest error-elimination algorithm, handled CDR3 identification, clonotype clustering and error correction. A nonparametric unseen species model with Euler transformation was used to estimate a lower bound on total TCR beta diversity. Through fastp at Q25 and MiXCR, TCRdb rebuilt clones from the public reads, retaining in-frame beta chains. Rows are unified per CDR3 protein, each entry keeping the most common DNA and genes. These V and J calls originate from TCRdb's pipeline instead of the authors' own analysis. The sample contains 900,000 to 950,000 distinct CDR3 sequences, around 29% of them found a single time. The ten largest clones add up to about 10% of the sample.

The junction carries 12 bases between V and J, which are trimmed by 3 bases and 8 bases respectively. Reading the germline V gene gives CDR1 SGHRS and CDR2 YFSETQ. Inclusive of the bounding cysteine and phenylalanine, the CDR3 is 14 residues long. Here the CDR3 DNA is all that survives: 42 bases in frame from base 1. These data also formed part of another study, on T cells of mothers and their children. The second study's paper adds: Nine systemically healthy Caucasian individuals served as donors, namely three mothers together with their six children. cDNA synthesis used all of the extracted RNA, with roughly 1.5 ug of RNA in each 15 ul reaction. Sample barcodes and 2-4 random nucleotides were added via the M1S primer in the second PCR. More than 8.5 million TCR beta CDR3 reads were obtained from each mother, and about 3 million reads were obtained from each child. In both related and unrelated pairs, thymic selection shapes the output of TCR recombination in a similar way, with inherited differences having only a minor effect. Related mother-child pairs always showed normalized repertoire overlap that was slightly higher than in unrelated mother-child pairs, though the difference was never significant. With a sensitivity of approximately 100 clones per million clonotypes, no persistent microchimeric T cell clones were detected. The study used deep NGS to compare TCR beta repertoires of mothers and children, seeking features distinguishing related mother-child pairs from unrelated individuals. On average, the children were roughly 10 +/- 4 years old, while the mothers were approximately 40 +/- 4 years old. After adapter ligation was performed with NEBNext reagents, the libraries were sequenced on an Illumina HiSeq 2000 with 100+100 nt paired-end reads. To avoid cross-contamination, the mother libraries and the child libraries were prepared a month apart and sequenced in separate runs. Between roughly 500,000 and 2,300,000 distinct TCR beta clonotypes were identified per donor. Naive TCR beta clonotypes were estimated from low-frequency clonotypes matched to each donor's FACS-determined naive share, without sorting.

This receptor was identified in a woman in her thirties or forties in good health. The chain was built from TRBV5-1 and TRBJ1-6, and perhaps TRBD1 as D gene, on 5 matching bases. The sample comprised blood. The nucleotide sequence reads TGCGCCAGCAGCTACGACAGCTACCATTCACCCCTCCACTTT. Its protein reads: CASSYDSYHSPLHF. Here the CDR3 is joined to the reference TRBV5-1 and TRBJ1-6 genes, and the full variable domain is: KAGVTQTPRYLIKTRGQQVTLSCSPISGHRSVSWYQQTPGQGLQFLFEYFSETQRNKGNFPGRFSGRQFSNSRSEMNVSTLELGDSALYLCASSYDSYHSPLHFGNGTRLTVT.